This T cell receptor (beta chain) was sequenced for a study of OX40 agonist ivuxolimab in advanced cancers. Study in general: From 23 to 79 years was the age range, with a mean of about 54 years, and about 83% were male. Three partial responders included one hepatocellular carcinoma patient and two cutaneous melanoma patients.

Sequencing used immunoSEQ multiplex PCR; TCRdb keeps in-frame clones, though not all of them. The sample shows about 69,000 clones, about 89% of them seen only once. Autoimmune disease history or systemic immunosuppression meant exclusion. On cycle 4 day 1 and cycle 7 day 1, as well as at baseline, blood was sampled. Deletions cut 3 bases from V and 0 bases from J, with 10 bases between. The CDR3 is 15 residues long. The V gene's germline CDR1 is ENHRY and CDR2 SYGVKD. This TCR derives from an adult with an advanced solid tumor such as melanoma, head and neck, liver or kidney cancer. The chain is built from TRBV10-3 and TRBJ2-3; TRBD2 is a possible D gene (6 bases). The material sequenced was CD4+ or CD8+ T cells sorted from blood, taken in a trial of the OX40 agonist ivuxolimab. This chain's CDR3 is CAISDGTLSTDTQYF. The CDR3, as DNA: TGTGCCATCAGTGACGGGACTCTTAGCACAGATACGCAGTATTTT.